This T cell receptor beta chain was retrieved from a study of blood T cell repertoires in COVID-19. Across the study: Collection of acute and convalescent COVID-19 samples took place in the United States, Italy and Spain. From T cells, B-cell-depleted T cells, or PBMCs came the material, which was cDNA or gDNA.

Germline V gene lookup returns CDR1 LNHDA and CDR2 SQIVND (reference sequence). CDR3 length equals 15 residues. V was pared by 3 bases and J by 0 bases, with 9 bases between. In the study's own analysis: Reference gene primer amplification gave estimated nucleated cell counts. Repertoires were generated with immunoSEQ multiplex PCR, while TCRdb's copy carries only in-frame clones and drops some. V and J calls and clone size are given by that table; D and trimming were obtained from the DNA. The profile covers roughly 100,000 clones, with 70% to 90% appearing a single time and approximately 3.5% taken by the ten largest.

This sequence was found in an older woman with acute or convalescent COVID-19. Sequencing was carried out using peripheral blood. The rearrangement links TRBV19 to TRBJ1-5, with D possibly being TRBD1 (6 bases). CDR3 sequence reads: CASSMRGLSNQPQHF. CDR3 in DNA: TGTGCCAGTAGTATGCGGGGGCTTAGCAATCAGCCCCAGCATTTT.